The 26 T cell receptor beta chains below were found in one sample sequenced in a study of cytomegalovirus exposure and HLA in healthy donors. PCR involved 60 Vbeta and 13 Jbeta primers. TCRdb's copy holds only in-frame clones and misses some; the assay was immunoSEQ multiplex PCR. The table shows 90,000 to 150,000 clones, with 15% occurring only once. The sample comprised PBMCs. These receptors all stem from a woman aged 18-35 years in good health and CMV-seronegative.

Only a few counts were recorded for this clone. V and J are TRBV28 and TRBJ1-1; D is unresolved. Trimming shortened V by 9 bases and J by 10 bases, and 24 bases separated the two germline ends. Germline values: CDR1 MDHEN, CDR2 SYDVKM. The CDR3 contains 14 residues. The CDR3 bases are TGTGCCAGTGAGCGGGTCCTTAAGAGTTTGGGAGCTTTCTTT. Its protein is CASERVLKSLGAFF.

This sequence joins TRBV2 and TRBJ2-7, with TRBD1 identical over 10 bases. CDR3 length: 12 residues. With V trimmed by 6 bases and J by 7 bases, 3 bases remained unmatched. Germline assignment: CDR1 SNHLY and CDR2 FYNNEI. This chain's CDR3 is CASRGTGDEQYF. Here the CDR3 DNA reads TGTGCCAGCAGAGGGACAGGGGATGAGCAGTACTTC.

The rearrangement joins TRBV9 to TRBJ2-5, with unresolved D. Germline CDR1 reads SGDLS; CDR2 reads YYNGEE. This CDR3 comprises 14 residues. Trimming stripped 2 bases from V and 4 bases from J, with 12 bases between. The CDR3, as DNA: TGTGCCAGCAGCGTTGACCACTATACAGAGACCCAGTACTTC. Its translation is CASSVDHYTETQYF.

This clone was detected only a few times. The CDR3 coding sequence is TGCACCAGCAGCCACGCAATCCGGACCCCTGGGAGCGAGCAGTACTTC. As protein: CTSSHAIRTPGSEQYF. The chain has TRBV1 and TRBJ2-7; the listed D gene, TRBD2, was not tested against the DNA. TRBV1 is listed as a pseudogene. CDR3 length equals 16 residues.

This clone was picked up a small number of times. The chain combines TRBV6-5 with TRBJ1-4, with TRBD1 identical over 7 bases. Germline trimming cut 6 bases from V and 4 bases from J; bases unmatched to any gene: 5. The CDR3 loop spans 14 amino acids. Germline V CDR1 and CDR2: MNHEY, SVGAGI. The CDR3 here is CASSRDRVNEKLFF. The DNA of the CDR3 is TGTGCCAGCAGCCGCGACAGGGTTAATGAAAAACTGTTTTTT.

This clone was seen a few times. The V and J genes are TRBV4-2 and TRBJ2-3, with D possibly TRBD1 on 6 matching bases. Looked up from germline, CDR1 is LGHNA and CDR2 is YNFKEQ. With 4 bases removed from V and 0 bases from J, the gap between germline ends came to 14 bases. The CDR3 sequence is 16 residues long. CDR3 DNA sequence: TGTGCCAGCAGCCGGACAGCGACGGCTAGCACAGATACGCAGTATTTT. It translates to CASSRTATASTDTQYF.

This clone has just a few counts. The chain is built from TRBV28 and TRBJ2-1, with a tentative D call TRBD2 (6 bases). The V end lost 8 bases, the J end lost 3 bases, and 17 bases lay between the germline ends. In germline, CDR1 is MDHEN, CDR2 SYDVKM. The CDR3 runs 15 residues. This CDR3 is CASAGSTGIYNEQFF. The CDR3 coding sequence is TGTGCCAGCGCGGGGTCAACAGGAATCTACAATGAGCAGTTCTTC.

The chain joins TRBV1 to TRBJ2-5; the table calls TRBD2, which could not be checked here. TRBV1 is annotated as a pseudogene. The CDR3 has 16 residues. CDR3 sequence: CTSSQSGLAGVETQYF. In DNA, the CDR3 is TGCACCAGCAGCCAATCTGGACTAGCGGGAGTGGAGACCCAGTACTTC.

The rearrangement links TRBV6-1 to TRBJ2-1; D remains unclear. Germline CDR1 is MNHNS and CDR2 is SASEGT. This CDR3 is 16 amino acids long. V lost 2 bases and J lost 5, with 16 bases in between. The CDR3 region has the DNA TGTGCCAGCAGTGAAAATTGGGCCCACCCCAACAATGAGCAGTTCTTC. Its translation is CASSENWAHPNNEQFF.

This chain links TRBV29-1 with TRBJ2-3; possibly TRBD2 for D (6 bases). The CDR3 totals 14 residues. Germline V lookup: CDR1 SQVTM, CDR2 ANQGSEA. Deletions cut 6 bases from V and 2 bases from J, with 15 bases between. The CDR3 region is CSVGGRLVTDTQYF. The CDR3 DNA sequence: TGCAGCGTCGGGGGACGGTTAGTCACAGATACGCAGTATTTT.

This chain uses TRBV7-9 with TRBJ1-1; TRBD1 matches at 9 bases. The CDR3 sequence is 13 residues long. Germline-derived CDR1 and CDR2 are SEHNR and FQNEAQ (reference sequence). V was clipped by 1 base and J by 8 bases; unmatched bases: 2. The CDR3 spells CASSLEGTGEAFF. DNA of the CDR3: TGTGCCAGCAGCTTAGAGGGGACAGGGGAAGCTTTCTTT.

The chain uses TRBV5-1 and TRBJ2-3, with 9 bases that match TRBD1. Germline CDR1 SGHRS, CDR2 YFSETQ. The CDR3 runs 15 residues. The V and J ends lost 4 bases and 3 bases, in that order; junction bases with no gene match: 6. CDR3 protein: CASSGRQGETDTQYF. CDR3 coding DNA: TGCGCCAGCAGCGGCAGACAGGGGGAGACAGATACGCAGTATTTT.

This clone came up a few times. The chain recombines TRBV4-1 with TRBJ2-5; TRBD2 agrees at 9 bases. J was trimmed by 4 bases and V by 6 bases; bases with no gene match: 9. Germline loops: CDR1 MGHRA, CDR2 YSYEKL. This CDR3 is 15 amino acids long. CDR3 DNA sequence: TGCGCCAGCAGTAGATTAGCGGGGGCGGGAGAGACCCAGTACTTC. Encoded protein: CASSRLAGAGETQYF.

The chain combines TRBV4-3 with TRBJ2-3; 9 positions match TRBD1. The CDR3 contains 17 residues. The germline CDR1 and CDR2 sequences are LGHNA and YSLEER. With V trimmed by 3 bases and J by 3 bases, 10 bases remained unmatched. DNA of the CDR3: TGCGCCAGCAGCCAGGGCGGGACAGGGATGGGGACAGATACGCAGTATTTT. Its protein product is CASSQGGTGMGTDTQYF.

This clone came up a few times. The J gene is TRBJ1-2, the V gene TRBV30; D unclear. CDR3 length equals 12 residues. CDR1 and CDR2 from the germline V gene are GTSNPN and SVGIG (reference sequence). Trimming shortened V by 0 bases and J by 9 bases, and 11 bases separated the two germline ends. The CDR3 coding sequence is TGTGCCTGGAGTGTAGGCGGAGGGAGCTACACCTTC. It translates to CAWSVGGGSYTF.

V usage is TRBV5-6 and J usage is TRBJ2-1; TRBD2 agrees at 7 bases. J gave up 6 bases and V 0 bases, and 12 bases lay outside the gene matches. This CDR3 spans 17 amino acids. Germline loops: CDR1 SGHDT, CDR2 YYEEEE. The CDR3 DNA reads as TGTGCCAGCAGCTTGGTTGCGGGAGCCACCTGGGTCAATGAGCAGTTCTTC. It is translated as CASSLVAGATWVNEQFF.

This clone occurred a few times. The chain links TRBV9 to TRBJ2-1; tentatively, D is TRBD1 (6 bases). CDR1 is SGDLS, CDR2 YYNGEE, per germline. V dropped 0 bases and J dropped 0 bases, with 10 bases sitting between them. This CDR3 comprises 16 residues. Written as DNA, the CDR3 is TGTGCCAGCAGCGTAGTAGGGGGTCTCTCCTACAATGAGCAGTTCTTC. Amino acid sequence: CASSVVGGLSYNEQFF.

J is TRBJ1-1 and V is TRBV6-1; 7 bases agree with TRBD1. The CDR3 is made up of 14 amino acids. The V gene's germline CDR1 is MNHNS and CDR2 SASEGT. Trimming cost V 7 bases and J 4 bases; bases outside gene matches: 9. This CDR3 is CASTPLGGGTEAFF. CDR3 bases: TGTGCCAGCACCCCGTTAGGGGGCGGCACTGAAGCTTTCTTT.

This clone has a handful of counts. This chain uses TRBV27 with TRBJ1-5; TRBD1 matches at 7 bases. V dropped 5 bases and J dropped 3; count of bases not matched to a gene: 4. Germline V gene lookup returns CDR1 MNHEY and CDR2 SMNVEV (reference sequence). There are 14 residues in the CDR3. CDR3 DNA: TGTGCCAGCAGTCCTGGACAGGTCAATCAGCCCCAGCATTTT. Protein product: CASSPGQVNQPQHF.

The chain uses TRBV9 and TRBJ2-2; no definite D call. V gave up 0 bases and J gave up 3 bases, with 6 bases separating them. The CDR3 length is 14 residues. Germline CDR1 and CDR2: SGDLS and YYNGEE. CDR3 residues: CASSVVADTGELFF. The CDR3, as DNA: TGTGCCAGCAGCGTAGTGGCTGACACCGGGGAGCTGTTTTTT.

V and J are TRBV29-1 and TRBJ1-1, with a weak D call TRBD1 (6 bases). Trimming cost V 7 bases and J 3 bases, with 15 bases left between them. Germline V gene lookup returns CDR1 SQVTM and CDR2 ANQGSEA. This CDR3 is 13 amino acids long. CDR3 nucleotide sequence: TGCAGCGGCCTACAGGGTTCGGACACTGAAGCTTTCTTT. Translation: CSGLQGSDTEAFF.

This clone was detected only a few times. The CDR3 bases are TGTGCCAGCAGCGCCTCAGCGGGGGCCTCCTACGAGCAGTACTTC. As protein: CASSASAGASYEQYF. The genes are TRBV9 and TRBJ2-7; TRBD2 aligns across 8 bases. V was pared by 3 bases and J by 0 bases, with 5 bases of the junction left unmatched. Germline assignment: CDR1 SGDLS and CDR2 YYNGEE. The CDR3 consists of 15 residues.

The chain couples TRBV27 to TRBJ1-5; 12 bases map to TRBD1. Losses at the gene ends were 1 base for V and 6 bases for J; bases not matched to a gene: 7. The CDR3 is made up of 17 amino acids. CDR1 and CDR2 from the germline V gene are MNHEY and SMNVEV (reference sequence). CDR3: CASSLFGTGGLGQPQHF. The CDR3 DNA reads as TGTGCCAGCAGTTTATTCGGGACAGGGGGCCTGGGTCAGCCCCAGCATTTT.

This clone showed up just a few times. CDR3 coding DNA: TGTGCCAGCAGCCCAATTTTCACCGGGGAGCTGTTTTTT. Translated: CASSPIFTGELFF. The genes are TRBV27 and TRBJ2-2; D not resolved. V was trimmed by 6 bases and J by 4 bases, leaving 9 bases between them. Germline V gene sequence: CDR1 MNHEY, CDR2 SMNVEV (reference sequence). The CDR3 is 13 residues long.

The chain recombines TRBV29-1 with TRBJ2-3, with D possibly being TRBD2 (6 bases). The CDR3 loop spans 12 amino acids. The ends were cut back, 4 bases at V and 6 bases at J, with 11 bases in the middle. The germline gives CDR1 SQVTM, CDR2 ANQGSEA. CDR3 amino acids: CSVVSGTDTQYF. The CDR3 DNA sequence: TGCAGCGTTGTTTCAGGGACTGATACGCAGTATTTT.

This clone was observed a handful of times. This sequence joins TRBV2 and TRBJ1-5, with a possible D match to TRBD1 (6 bases). Trimming cost V 6 bases and J 7 bases, with 13 bases left between them. This CDR3 spans 13 amino acids. Germline V CDR1 and CDR2: SNHLY, FYNNEI. Here the CDR3 DNA reads TGTGCCAGCAGGGCAGGGGAGGGACAGCCCCAGCATTTT. Translated, it gives CASRAGEGQPQHF.